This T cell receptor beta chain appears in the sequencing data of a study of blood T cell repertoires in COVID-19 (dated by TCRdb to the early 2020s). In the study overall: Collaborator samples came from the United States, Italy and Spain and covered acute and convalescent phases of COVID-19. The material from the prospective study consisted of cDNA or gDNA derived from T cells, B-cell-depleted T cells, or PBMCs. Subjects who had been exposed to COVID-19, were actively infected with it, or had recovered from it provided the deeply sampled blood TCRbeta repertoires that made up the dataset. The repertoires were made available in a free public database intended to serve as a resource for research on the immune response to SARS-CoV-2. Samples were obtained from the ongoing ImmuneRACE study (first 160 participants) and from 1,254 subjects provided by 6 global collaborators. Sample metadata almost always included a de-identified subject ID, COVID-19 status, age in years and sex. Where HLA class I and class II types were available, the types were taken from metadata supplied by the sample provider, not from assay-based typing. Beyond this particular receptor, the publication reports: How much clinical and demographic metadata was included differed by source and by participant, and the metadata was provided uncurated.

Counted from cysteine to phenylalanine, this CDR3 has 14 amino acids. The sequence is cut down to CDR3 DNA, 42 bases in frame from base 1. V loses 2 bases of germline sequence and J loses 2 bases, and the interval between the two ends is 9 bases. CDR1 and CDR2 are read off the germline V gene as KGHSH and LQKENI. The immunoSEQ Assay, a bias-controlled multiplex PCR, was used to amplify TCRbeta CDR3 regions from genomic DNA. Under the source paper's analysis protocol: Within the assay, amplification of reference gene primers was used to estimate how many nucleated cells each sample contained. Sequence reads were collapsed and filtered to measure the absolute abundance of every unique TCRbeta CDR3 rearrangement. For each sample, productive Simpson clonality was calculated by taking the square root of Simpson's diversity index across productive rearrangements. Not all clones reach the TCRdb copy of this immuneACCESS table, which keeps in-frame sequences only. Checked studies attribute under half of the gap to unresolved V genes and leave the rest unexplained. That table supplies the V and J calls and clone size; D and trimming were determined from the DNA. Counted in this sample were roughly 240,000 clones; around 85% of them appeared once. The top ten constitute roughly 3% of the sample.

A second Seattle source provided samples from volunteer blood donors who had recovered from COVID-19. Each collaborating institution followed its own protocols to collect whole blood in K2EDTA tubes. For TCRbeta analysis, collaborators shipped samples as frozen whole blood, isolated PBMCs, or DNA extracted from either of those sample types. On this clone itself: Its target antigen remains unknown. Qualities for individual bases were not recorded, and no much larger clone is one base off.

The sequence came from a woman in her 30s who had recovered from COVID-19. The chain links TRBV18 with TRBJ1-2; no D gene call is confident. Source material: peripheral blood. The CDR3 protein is CASSPLVFNYGYTF. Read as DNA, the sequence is TGTGCCAGCTCACCATTAGTTTTCAACTATGGCTACACCTTC.